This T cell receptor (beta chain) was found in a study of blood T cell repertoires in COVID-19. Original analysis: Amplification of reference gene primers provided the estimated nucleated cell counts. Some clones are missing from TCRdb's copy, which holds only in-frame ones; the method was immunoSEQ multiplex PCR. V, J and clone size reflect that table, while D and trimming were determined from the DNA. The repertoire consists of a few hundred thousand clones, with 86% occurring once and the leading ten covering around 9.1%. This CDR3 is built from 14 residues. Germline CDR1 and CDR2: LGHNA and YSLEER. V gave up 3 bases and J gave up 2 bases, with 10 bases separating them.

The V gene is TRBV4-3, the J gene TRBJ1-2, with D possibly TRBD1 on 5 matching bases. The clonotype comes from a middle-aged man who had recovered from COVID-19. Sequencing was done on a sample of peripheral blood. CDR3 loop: CASSQTQANYGYTF. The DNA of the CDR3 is TGCGCCAGCAGCCAGACACAGGCGAACTATGGCTACACCTTC.